The 10 T cell receptor beta chains given below trace back to one sample, sequenced in a study of shared clonotypes between healthy human individuals. Positively selected for CCR7, the CD45RO-negative cells used as naive CD8 cells excluded terminally differentiated effector memory CD45RA+ cells. Only in-frame clones appear in the TCRdb table, and some are missing; sequencing was by immunoSEQ multiplex PCR. Of about 2,200,000 clones listed, roughly 91% are singletons. Sequenced material: naive CD8+ T cells from PBMCs. The source is a young man in good health. Some clones in this sample may be carry-over from other donors' samples.

The chain carries TRBV28 and TRBJ2-3, with 8 bases identical to TRBD2. From germline, CDR1 is MDHEN and CDR2 SYDVKM. V was pared by 5 bases and J by 0 bases, with 7 bases of the junction left unmatched. This CDR3 has 16 residues. The CDR3 is CASSSIAGSSTDTQYF. Here the CDR3 DNA reads TGTGCCAGCAGTAGTATAGCGGGATCGAGCACAGATACGCAGTATTTT.

The CDR3, as DNA: TGTGCCAGCAGCAAAGGGCCCGATGAAGCTTTCTTT. This encodes CASSKGPDEAFF. The chain employs TRBV7-8 and TRBJ1-1; no definite D call. V was clipped by 5 bases and J by 7 bases, with 11 bases between them. The CDR3 sequence is 12 residues long. Germline-derived CDR1 and CDR2 are SGHVS and FQNEAQ.

The genes are TRBV7-3 and TRBJ2-7, with a weak D call TRBD1 (5 bases). The CDR3 is made up of 15 amino acids. The V end lost 4 bases, the J end lost 6 bases, and 19 bases lay between the germline ends. Germline CDR1 is SGHTA and CDR2 is FQGTGA. CDR3 region: CASSSLGSGAGEQYF. Here the CDR3 DNA reads TGTGCCAGCAGCTCCCTGGGTTCTGGGGCAGGCGAGCAGTACTTC.

This chain joins TRBV11-2 and TRBJ2-2, with 7 positions matching TRBD2. This CDR3 is 17 amino acids long. Per germline, CDR1 SGHAT and CDR2 FQNNGV. The junction had 11 bases not matched to a gene; V was cut back by 5 bases and J by 2 bases. The CDR3 sequence is CASSLPWLAGNTGELFF. The CDR3 region has the DNA TGTGCCAGCAGCCTTCCTTGGTTAGCGGGTAACACCGGGGAGCTGTTTTTT.

This clone appeared once. V usage is TRBV9 and J usage is TRBJ2-7; D might be TRBD1 (6 bases). V shed 3 bases and J shed 0 bases, with 19 bases lying between them. This CDR3 has 17 amino acids. Per germline, CDR1 SGDLS and CDR2 YYNGEE. The CDR3 sequence is CASSGPVDSVSSYEQYF. DNA of the CDR3: TGTGCCAGCAGCGGCCCCGTGGACAGCGTTAGCTCCTACGAGCAGTACTTC.

The J gene is TRBJ2-5, the V gene TRBV11-2, with 7 nucleotides matching TRBD1. With V trimmed by 5 bases and J by 1 base, 7 bases remained unmatched. The CDR3 is made up of 15 amino acids. The germline gives CDR1 SGHAT, CDR2 FQNNGV. DNA of the CDR3: TGTGCCAGCAGCCTCAGACAGGGAGCCCAAGAGACCCAGTACTTC. Translation: CASSLRQGAQETQYF.

A note on this clone: The same CDR3 also results from other DNA sequences found in this sample. The chain employs TRBV27 and TRBJ1-1; D unresolved. From germline, CDR1 is MNHEY and CDR2 SMNVEV (reference sequence). V lost 3 bases and J lost 1, with 6 bases in between. The CDR3 extends over 13 amino acids. CDR3 region: CASSFGWNTEAFF. The CDR3 DNA reads as TGTGCCAGCAGTTTTGGGTGGAACACTGAAGCTTTCTTT.

This chain links TRBV7-6 with TRBJ2-1; D is perhaps TRBD2 (5 bases). V was trimmed by 4 bases and J by 8 bases, leaving 15 bases between them. Germline V lookup: CDR1 SGHVS, CDR2 FNYEAQ. The length of the CDR3 is 14 residues. CDR3 loop: CASSSTGDFDEQFF. CDR3 DNA sequence: TGTGCCAGCAGCTCGACCGGGGATTTTGATGAGCAGTTCTTC.

The chain is built from TRBV27 and TRBJ2-7; the D is unclear. The germline gives CDR1 MNHEY, CDR2 SMNVEV (reference sequence). V was pared by 0 bases and J by 3 bases, with 15 bases between. The CDR3 is made up of 16 amino acids. The CDR3 protein is CASSLSSAGGHYEQYF. The CDR3 DNA follows: TGTGCCAGCAGTTTATCATCGGCAGGTGGCCACTACGAGCAGTACTTC.

The chain combines TRBV5-1 with TRBJ2-7; D gene uncertain. Trimming removed 4 bases at V and 0 bases at J, with 11 bases between. The CDR3 runs to 14 residues. Germline CDR1 SGHRS, CDR2 YFSETQ. The CDR3 here is CASSGKGSSYEQYF. The CDR3, as DNA: TGCGCCAGCAGCGGGAAGGGAAGCTCCTACGAGCAGTACTTC.